The clone carrying this T cell receptor beta chain was seen many times. The junction differs from germline at one of its ends, possibly a read error. The data were taken from a study of Graves' ophthalmopathy and Graves' hyperthyroidism. Looking at the study overall: The collection of peripheral blood took place at initial diagnosis, before any treatment.

Exclusion applied to patients with other autoimmune diseases, uncontrolled infections, pregnancy or lactation. A diagnosis was made from clinical symptoms together with serum thyroxine, TRAb, thyroid ultrasound and orbital computed tomography. Out of about 11 ml of fresh peripheral blood, PBMCs were obtained. From RNA, the CDR3 regions of TCR beta chains were amplified and sequenced. RT-PCR was first run with HTBI primers, then multiplex PCR in a second round. TCRdb processed the multiplex PCR reads anew with MiXCR; each CDR3 protein has one entry. The sample holds hundreds of thousands of distinct CDR3 sequences, approximately 39% seen once. The CDR3 is 15 residues long. Germline V gives CDR1 SGHTA, CDR2 FQGNSA.

This TCR was recovered from an adult man with Graves' ophthalmopathy. The sample was peripheral blood. The chain has TRBV7-2 and TRBJ2-5, with 8 bases lining up with TRBD2. The CDR3, as DNA: TGTGCCAGCAGCCCGGAGCGGGAGATCCCCGAGATCCAGTACTTC. Translated: CASSPEREIPEIQYF.